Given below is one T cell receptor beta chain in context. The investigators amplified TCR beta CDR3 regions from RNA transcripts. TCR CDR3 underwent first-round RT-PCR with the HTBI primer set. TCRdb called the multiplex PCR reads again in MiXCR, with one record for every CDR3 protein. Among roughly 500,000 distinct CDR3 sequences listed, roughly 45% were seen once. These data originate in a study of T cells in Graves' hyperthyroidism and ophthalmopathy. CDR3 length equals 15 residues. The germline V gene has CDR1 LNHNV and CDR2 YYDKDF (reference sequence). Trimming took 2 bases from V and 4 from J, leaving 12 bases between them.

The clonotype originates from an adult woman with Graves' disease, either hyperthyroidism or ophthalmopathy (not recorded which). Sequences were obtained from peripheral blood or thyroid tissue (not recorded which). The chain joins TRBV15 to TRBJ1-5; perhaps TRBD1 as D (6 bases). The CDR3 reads CATSRITGLNQPQHF. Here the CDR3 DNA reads TGTGCCACCAGCAGAATCACAGGGCTGAATCAGCCCCAGCATTTT.